This paragraph covers one T cell receptor beta chain sequence. In terms of age and location, participants ranged from about 18 to 95 years and lived in about 25 US areas. Which cohort a participant joined came from the clinical history participants gave. The study recruited exposed participants who had met a COVID-19 case within 2 weeks before entry. Trimming took 0 bases from V and 5 from J, leaving 8 bases between them. This CDR3 is built from 13 residues. From germline, CDR1 is SGHRS and CDR2 YFSETQ. The record originates from a study of blood T cell repertoires in COVID-19. Study context: PBMCs, B-cell-depleted T cells, or T cells provided the cDNA or gDNA that made up the material.

TCRdb keeps only in-frame clones here, not all; method: immunoSEQ multiplex PCR. The repertoire holds 120,000 to 150,000 clones, with over 80% as singletons. The rearrangement joins TRBV5-1 to TRBJ2-5, with D possibly being TRBD2 (6 bases). Material for sequencing was PBMCs or T cells enriched from blood (not recorded which). The receptor was isolated from a woman aged 45-59 years who had been exposed to COVID-19. The CDR3 sequence: CASSLAGAETQYF. CDR3 in DNA: TGCGCCAGCAGCTTGGCGGGAGCTGAGACCCAGTACTTC.